Following are 23 T cell receptor beta chains from one sample sequenced in a study of T cells after yellow fever vaccination. TCRdb itself ran the 5' RACE reads through MiXCR, one entry per CDR3 protein. The data contain approximately 300,000 distinct CDR3 sequences, about 6.9% of them singletons. Material: PBMCs, obtained about 41 days after the first yellow fever vaccination. The receptors stem from a man between 18 and 35 years old who received the YFV17D yellow fever vaccine.

This clonotype was seen at least ten times. The V call is TRBV12-3 or TRBV12-4, the J call TRBJ2-7; D might be TRBD2 (6 bases). This CDR3 contains 14 residues. V lost 3 bases, J lost 3 bases, and 12 bases lay in between. CDR3 amino acids: CASSFAGTLYEQYF. The CDR3 DNA reads TGTGCCAGCAGTTTTGCCGGGACTCTCTACGAGCAGTACTTC.

This clonotype was observed a few times. This chain connects TRBV5-6 to TRBJ1-1; perhaps TRBD1 as D (5 bases). Per germline, CDR1 SGHDT and CDR2 YYEEEE. V dropped 2 bases and J dropped 3 bases, with 14 bases sitting between them. The CDR3 runs to 15 residues. The CDR3 region is CASSFQGTGYTEAFF. Written as DNA, the CDR3 is TGTGCCAGCAGCTTTCAAGGGACGGGATACACTGAAGCTTTCTTT.

The sample holds many counts of this clonotype. This chain connects TRBV20-1 to TRBJ2-7; TRBD1 aligns across 12 bases. The CDR3 has 14 residues. V shed 3 bases and J 6 bases; nucleotides not matched to a gene: 6. The germline V gene encodes CDR1 DFQATT and CDR2 SNEGSKA (reference sequence). The CDR3 spells CSASPGQGASEQYF. The CDR3 nucleotides are TGCAGTGCTAGTCCGGGACAGGGGGCTTCCGAGCAGTACTTC.

V is TRBV5-1 and J is TRBJ2-1; 10 bases map to TRBD2. Germline V gene lookup returns CDR1 SGHRS and CDR2 YFSETQ. CDR3 length: 15 amino acids. Losses at the gene ends were 7 bases for V and 8 bases for J; bases not matched to a gene: 12. The CDR3 coding sequence is TGCGCCAGCGGGCTCCGACTAGCGGGTTACGATGAGCAGTTCTTC. It translates to CASGLRLAGYDEQFF. Supplemented by reference TRBV5-1 and TRBJ2-1, the full variable domain reads KAGVTQTPRYLIKTRGQQVTLSCSPISGHRSVSWYQQTPGQGLQFLFEYFSETQRNKGNFPGRFSGRQFSNSRSEMNVSTLELGDSALYLCASGLRLAGYDEQFFGPGTRLTVL.

In the case of this clonotype: Germline and junction disagree at one end, which may indicate a read error. The chain carries TRBV15 and TRBJ2-4; TRBD1 aligns across 9 bases. CDR1 is LNHNV, CDR2 YYDKDF, per germline (reference sequence). This CDR3 spans 17 amino acids. CDR3 residues: CASSPAGTGLAKNIQYF. The CDR3 coding sequence is TGTGCCTCCAGCCCCGCCGGGACAGGGCTAGCCAAAAACATTCAGTACTTC. Together with reference TRBV15 and TRBJ2-4, the CDR3 gives the full variable domain: DAMVIQNPRYQVTQFGKPVTLSCSQTLNHNVMYWYQQKSSQAPKLLFHYYDKDFNNEADTPDNFQSRRPNTSFCFLDIRSPGLGDTAMYLCASSPAGTGLAKNIQYFGAGTRLSVL.

This clonotype was seen a few times. This chain joins TRBV5-6 and TRBJ2-7; TRBD1 or TRBD2 may be the D gene (5 bases each). The CDR3 consists of 14 residues. The germline gives CDR1 SGHDT, CDR2 YYEEEE. Deletions cut 1 base from V and 3 bases from J, with 11 bases between. The CDR3 sequence is CASSLQGPNYEQYV. The CDR3 DNA reads TGTGCCAGCAGCTTGCAGGGACCTAACTACGAGCAGTACGTC.

The V call is TRBV20-1, the J call TRBJ2-2; D not certain. The CDR3 extends over 15 amino acids. The germline V and J ends were trimmed by 0 bases and 1 base, with 9 bases remaining between them. Germline CDR1 reads DFQATT; CDR2 reads SNEGSKA (reference sequence). The CDR3 sequence: CSARDVILNTGELFF. CDR3 DNA: TGCAGTGCTAGAGATGTGATACTGAACACCGGGGAGCTGTTTTTT.

This clonotype was observed at least ten times. The rearrangement uses TRBV7-3 and TRBJ2-3; 12 bases agree with TRBD2. Germline loops: CDR1 SGHTA, CDR2 FQGTGA. After removal of 4 bases from V and 0 bases from J, the junction contained 11 bases not matched to a gene. The CDR3 has 19 amino acids. This CDR3 is CASSSAATSGGPSTDTQYF. The DNA for the CDR3 is TGTGCCAGCAGCTCGGCTGCGACTAGCGGGGGCCCTAGCACAGATACGCAGTATTTT.

Only a few counts were recorded for this clonotype. A much larger clone sits a single nucleotide away, making a read error possible. The rearrangement joins TRBV7-2 to TRBJ2-3; D ambiguous. V was clipped by 5 bases and J by 0 bases, with 3 bases between them. In germline, CDR1 is SGHTA, CDR2 FQGNSA. The CDR3 length is 12 residues. The DNA of the CDR3 is TGTGCCAGCAGCATTAGCACAGATACGCAGTATTTT. Encoded protein: CASSISTDTQYF.

This clonotype has just a few counts. This rearrangement joins TRBV6-1 to TRBJ2-1; TRBD1 agrees at 7 bases. This CDR3 is 13 amino acids long. Unmatched junction bases numbered 3, after V lost 7 bases and J lost 3 bases. The germline V gene encodes CDR1 MNHNS and CDR2 SASEGT. CDR3 DNA: TGTGCCAGCAATCGGGACAGCTACAATGAGCAGTTCTTC. It yields the protein CASNRDSYNEQFF.

This clonotype turned up a few times. This chain links TRBV27 with TRBJ2-5, with 8 bases aligning to TRBD1. CDR3 length: 14 residues. Germline V CDR1 and CDR2: MNHEY, SMNVEV (reference sequence). V lost 5 bases to trimming and J lost 7 bases; unmatched junction nucleotides: 9. The CDR3: CASSDRGVFGTQYF. CDR3 sequence (DNA): TGTGCCAGCAGTGACAGGGGAGTTTTTGGGACCCAGTACTTC.

This clonotype was counted many times. This chain uses TRBV27 with TRBJ2-2; TRBD1 matches at 7 bases. Unmatched junction bases numbered 6, after V lost 4 bases and J lost 7 bases. The CDR3 is 14 residues long. Looked up from germline, CDR1 is MNHEY and CDR2 is SMNVEV (reference sequence). The CDR3: CASSSDRASGELFF. The CDR3 DNA reads as TGTGCCAGCAGTTCCGACAGGGCTAGCGGGGAGCTGTTTTTT.

The chain joins TRBV10-3 to TRBJ1-1, with a weak D call TRBD1 (6 bases). CDR1 ENHRY and CDR2 SYGVKD come from the germline V gene. The CDR3 has 13 residues. The ends were cut back, 7 bases at V and 0 bases at J, with 9 bases in the middle. The chain's CDR3 is CAIKTGLNTEAFF. The CDR3 nucleotides read TGTGCCATCAAAACAGGGCTGAACACTGAAGCTTTCTTT.

In DNA form, the CDR3 reads TGTGCCAGCAGCCCGGGGACAGGGAAGGGCTACACCTTC. It encodes CASSPGTGKGYTF. The chain has TRBV7-2 and TRBJ1-2, with 9 bases lining up with TRBD1. The V gene end was trimmed by 5 bases and the J gene end by 8 bases; junction bases not matched to a gene: 6. This CDR3 is 13 amino acids long. Germline-derived CDR1 and CDR2 are SGHTA and FQGNSA.

This chain joins TRBV5-1 and TRBJ2-1; TRBD1 matches at 7 bases. The V gene end was trimmed by 6 bases and the J gene end by 3 bases; junction bases not matched to a gene: 9. The CDR3 covers 15 residues. Germline CDR1 SGHRS, CDR2 YFSETQ. The CDR3 is CASTKGGTYYNEQFF. DNA for the CDR3: TGCGCCAGCACCAAAGGGGGCACCTACTACAATGAGCAGTTCTTC. The full variable domain, in which reference TRBV5-1 and TRBJ2-1 provide the parts outside the CDR3, is KAGVTQTPRYLIKTRGQQVTLSCSPISGHRSVSWYQQTPGQGLQFLFEYFSETQRNKGNFPGRFSGRQFSNSRSEMNVSTLELGDSALYLCASTKGGTYYNEQFFGPGTRLTVL.

The chain has TRBV6-2 or TRBV6-3 and TRBJ2-5; 14 bases line up with TRBD2. The CDR3 is made up of 17 amino acids. In germline, CDR1 is MNHEY, CDR2 SVGEGT. J was trimmed by 4 bases and V by 2 bases; bases with no gene match: 6. The CDR3 DNA is TGTGCCAGCAGTTACCCGACCGGGACTAGCGGGGGAGAGACCCAGTACTTC. It translates to CASSYPTGTSGGETQYF.

The chain carries TRBV5-6 and TRBJ2-7; tentative D call: TRBD1 (6 bases). CDR3 length: 14 residues. Germline assignment: CDR1 SGHDT and CDR2 YYEEEE. V lost 2 bases and J lost 3, with 12 bases in between. The CDR3 sequence: CASSFTRGFYEQYF. The CDR3 DNA sequence: TGTGCCAGCAGCTTTACCAGGGGATTCTACGAGCAGTACTTC.

The chain carries TRBV27 and TRBJ2-7; D call uncertain. This CDR3 region has 12 residues. Germline loops: CDR1 MNHEY, CDR2 SMNVEV (reference sequence). Trimming took off 8 bases at V and 3 bases at J, with 11 bases between the two ends. In DNA, the CDR3 is TGTGCCAGCGGCCACGGGCTCTACGAGCAGTACTTC. It specifies CASGHGLYEQYF.

This clonotype has more than one count but fewer than ten. This sequence joins TRBV4-1 and TRBJ2-3; maybe TRBD2 (5 bases). There are 16 residues in the CDR3. Trimming pared 0 bases from V and 7 bases from J, leaving 17 bases between. CDR1 MGHRA and CDR2 YSYEKL come from the germline V gene. In DNA form, the CDR3 reads TGCGCCAGCAGCCAAGAAGATCCGGGGTTCGGGTATACGCAGTATTTT. This gives the protein CASSQEDPGFGYTQYF.

This chain joins TRBV5-1 and TRBJ2-5; no reliable D call. V was pared by 0 bases and J by 2 bases, with 17 bases between. In germline, CDR1 is SGHRS, CDR2 YFSETQ. The CDR3 runs 17 residues. The chain's CDR3 is CASSLAPGSHTQETQYF. For the CDR3, the DNA is TGCGCCAGCAGCTTGGCCCCCGGGTCCCACACACAAGAGACCCAGTACTTC.

The V call is TRBV10-3, the J call TRBJ2-7; TRBD1 matches at 7 bases. CDR1 and CDR2 (germline): ENHRY, SYGVKD. V was pared by 3 bases and J by 1 base, with 9 bases of the junction left unmatched. The CDR3 runs 16 residues. CDR3 region: CAISDRDSYLSYEQYF. The CDR3 coding sequence is TGTGCCATCAGTGACCGGGACAGCTACTTATCCTACGAGCAGTACTTC.

This clonotype occurred a few times. The V call is TRBV20-1, the J call TRBJ2-1, with D possibly being TRBD2 (5 bases). This CDR3 comprises 15 residues. With 0 bases removed from V and 9 bases from J, the gap between germline ends came to 18 bases. Germline V CDR1 and CDR2: DFQATT, SNEGSKA (reference sequence). CDR3 sequence (DNA): TGCAGTGCTAGAGATCACCCGAGGGATCTGGGTGAGCAGTTCTTC. Protein product: CSARDHPRDLGEQFF.

This clonotype appeared a few times. V usage is TRBV7-2 and J usage is TRBJ2-1; D is perhaps TRBD1 (5 bases). The CDR3 spans 14 residues. Trimming left V 0 bases short and J 7 bases short, with 10 bases between. CDR1 is SGHTA and CDR2 is FQGNSA in the germline V gene. The CDR3 is CASSLAYQGNEQFF. Written as DNA, the CDR3 is TGTGCCAGCAGCTTAGCGTACCAGGGAAATGAGCAGTTCTTC. The variable domain in full, completed from reference TRBV7-2 and TRBJ2-1, reads GAGVSQSPSNKVTEKGKDVELRCDPISGHTALYWYRQSLGQGLEFLIYFQGNSAPDKSGLPSDRFSAERTGGSVSTLTIQRTQQEDSAVYLCASSLAYQGNEQFFGPGTRLTVL.